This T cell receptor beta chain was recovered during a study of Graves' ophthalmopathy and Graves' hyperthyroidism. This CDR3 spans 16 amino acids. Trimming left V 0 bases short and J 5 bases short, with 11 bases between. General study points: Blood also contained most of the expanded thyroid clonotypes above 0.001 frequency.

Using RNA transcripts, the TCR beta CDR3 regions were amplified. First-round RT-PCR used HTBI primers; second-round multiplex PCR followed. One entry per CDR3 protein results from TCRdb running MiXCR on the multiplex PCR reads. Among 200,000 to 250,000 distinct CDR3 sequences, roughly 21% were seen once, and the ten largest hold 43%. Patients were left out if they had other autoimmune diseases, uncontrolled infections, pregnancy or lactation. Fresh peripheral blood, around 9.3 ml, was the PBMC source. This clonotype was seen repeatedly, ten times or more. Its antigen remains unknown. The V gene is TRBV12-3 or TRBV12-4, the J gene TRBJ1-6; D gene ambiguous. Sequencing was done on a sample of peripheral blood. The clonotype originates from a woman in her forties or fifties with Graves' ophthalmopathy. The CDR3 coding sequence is TGTGCCAGCAGTTTAGCTTTGCCTTACGATAATTCACCCCTCCACTTT. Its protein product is CASSLALPYDNSPLHF.